The 22 T cell receptor beta chains listed next were all sequenced from one sample in a study of blood T cell repertoires in COVID-19. TCRdb's table, derived via immunoSEQ multiplex PCR, lists solely in-frame clones and lacks some. Here the sample spans roughly 300,000 clones, roughly nine tenths being singletons. The specimen sequenced was peripheral blood. Receptors were obtained from a woman aged 25 to 39 with COVID-19, enrolled during active disease.

The chain carries TRBV13 and TRBJ1-3; D is possibly TRBD1 (6 bases). The germline V gene encodes CDR1 PRHDT and CDR2 FYEKMQ (reference sequence). The CDR3 runs 13 residues. Trimming took off 5 bases at V and 6 bases at J, with 11 bases between the two ends. The CDR3 DNA sequence: TGTGCCAGCAGCCCCGGACAGATAAACACCATATATTTT. This sequence encodes CASSPGQINTIYF.

The genes are TRBV4-3 and TRBJ2-7; 7 bases agree with TRBD1. Germline trimming cut 1 base from V and 3 bases from J; bases unmatched to any gene: 6. The CDR3 consists of 15 residues. Germline CDR1 LGHNA, CDR2 YSLEER. This CDR3 is CASSQAIGGYYEQYF. The CDR3 bases are TGCGCCAGCAGCCAAGCGATAGGGGGCTACTACGAGCAGTACTTC.

The V call is TRBV5-4, the J call TRBJ2-5, with D possibly being TRBD1 (6 bases). The CDR3 consists of 13 residues. Between the trimmed V and J ends, which lost 3 bases and 1 base, there was a span of 7 bases. The V gene's germline CDR1 is SGHNT and CDR2 YYREEE (reference sequence). CDR3 coding DNA: TGTGCCAGCAGCTGGACAGTCCAAGAGACCCAGTACTTC. Its protein is CASSWTVQETQYF.

Here the CDR3 DNA reads TGTGCCAGCAGGGGACTGACCGGGAAGACTGAAGCTTTCTTT. This translates into CASRGLTGKTEAFF. The chain joins TRBV7-9 to TRBJ1-1; the D gene is possibly TRBD1 (5 bases). Looked up from germline, CDR1 is SEHNR and CDR2 is FQNEAQ (reference sequence). CDR3 length: 14 residues. V was cut by 6 bases and J by 5 bases, with 16 bases left in between.

The gene calls are TRBV6-6 and TRBJ1-5; 7 bases are a match to TRBD1. Germline V gives CDR1 MNHNY, CDR2 SVGAGI (reference sequence). J was trimmed by 3 bases and V by 6 bases; bases with no gene match: 2. This CDR3 contains 13 residues. The CDR3 sequence: CASRGQNNQPQHF. The CDR3 region has the DNA TGTGCCAGCAGGGGACAGAACAATCAGCCCCAGCATTTT.

The rearrangement links TRBV19 to TRBJ1-6; 9 positions agree with TRBD1. With V trimmed by 7 bases and J by 7 bases, 8 bases remained unmatched. The CDR3 consists of 15 residues. The germline CDR1 and CDR2 sequences are LNHDA and SQIVND (reference sequence). Here the CDR3 reads CASMKDRGANSPLHF. In DNA, the CDR3 is TGTGCCAGTATGAAGGACAGGGGCGCCAATTCACCCCTCCACTTT.

V and J are TRBV4-2 and TRBJ2-6, with D hard to call. The CDR3 sequence is 16 residues long. From germline, CDR1 is LGHNA and CDR2 YNFKEQ. V was cut by 0 bases and J by 2 bases, with 8 bases left in between. The CDR3 sequence is CASSQESTAGANVLTF. CDR3 nucleotide sequence: TGTGCCAGCAGCCAAGAAAGTACGGCTGGGGCCAACGTCCTGACTTTC.

V is TRBV4-2 and J is TRBJ2-5; D may be TRBD1 (5 bases). The germline V gene has CDR1 LGHNA and CDR2 YNFKEQ. The CDR3 length is 14 residues. With 0 bases removed from V and 2 bases from J, the gap between germline ends came to 7 bases. CDR3 sequence (DNA): TGTGCCAGCAGCCAAGAGACAGTTCAAGAGACCCAGTACTTC. Residues: CASSQETVQETQYF.

Written as DNA, the CDR3 is TGTGCCAGCAGCCTTCGACAGACTGGATATACTGAAGCTTTCTTT. It codes for CASSLRQTGYTEAFF. The rearrangement links TRBV3-1 (or the pseudogene TRBV3-2) to TRBJ1-1; tentatively, D is TRBD1 (5 bases). The V gene lost 4 bases and the J gene lost 5 bases, with 17 bases spanning the gap. This CDR3 is 15 amino acids long. From germline, CDR1 is LGHDT and CDR2 YNNKEL (reference sequence).

The CDR3 DNA follows: TGCGCCAGCAGCACCGGACAGAGCTCCTACAATGAGCAGTTCTTC. Protein product: CASSTGQSSYNEQFF. The rearrangement links TRBV5-1 to TRBJ2-1; D might be TRBD1 (6 bases). The germline V and J ends were trimmed by 4 bases and 0 bases, with 11 bases remaining between them. Germline CDR1 and CDR2: SGHRS and YFSETQ. This CDR3 region has 15 residues.

This clone appeared once. The CDR3: CASSYSGGSEKLFF. CDR3 nucleotide sequence: TGTGCCAGCAGTTACTCGGGGGGAAGTGAAAAACTGTTTTTT. This sequence joins TRBV6-5 and TRBJ1-4, with D possibly TRBD1 on 5 matching bases. V lost 0 bases to trimming and J lost 7 bases, with 9 bases between them. The CDR3 contains 14 residues. Germline V gene data show CDR1 as MNHEY and CDR2 as SVGAGI.

The chain carries TRBV20-1 and TRBJ1-5; unclear D gene. CDR3 length equals 11 residues. Germline-derived CDR1 and CDR2 are DFQATT and SNEGSKA (reference sequence). The V end was cut by 0 bases, the J end by 11 bases, with 8 bases between. CDR3 sequence: CSAREGRTQHF. The CDR3, as DNA: TGCAGTGCTAGAGAGGGGAGGACCCAGCATTTT.

This chain uses TRBV2 with TRBJ1-2; 8 nucleotides match TRBD1. This CDR3 contains 13 residues. CDR1 is SNHLY and CDR2 is FYNNEI in the germline V gene. V trimming: 6 bases; J trimming: 8 bases; junction bases outside the gene matches: 8. The CDR3 sequence: CASSSGTGGGYTF. CDR3 sequence (DNA): TGTGCCAGCAGCTCCGGGACAGGAGGAGGCTACACCTTC.

The rearrangement joins TRBV5-8 to TRBJ2-7; 8 positions match TRBD1. The junction had 5 bases not matched to a gene; V was cut back by 4 bases and J by 2 bases. Germline V gives CDR1 SGHTS, CDR2 YDEGEE. The CDR3 runs to 14 residues. CDR3 bases: TGTGCCAGCAGCATTAGGACAGGGACCTACGAGCAGTACTTC. It codes for CASSIRTGTYEQYF.

V and J are TRBV2 and TRBJ1-6, with D maybe TRBD1 (5 bases). This CDR3 has 16 amino acids. Germline loops: CDR1 SNHLY, CDR2 FYNNEI. Between the trimmed V and J ends, which lost 7 bases and 0 bases, there was a span of 13 bases. The CDR3 DNA reads as TGTGCCAGCAAGGGGCGGGAAAGCTCCTATAATTCACCCCTCCACTTT. The encoded protein is CASKGRESSYNSPLHF.

V usage is TRBV2 and J usage is TRBJ1-2; no clear D gene. V shed 1 base and J shed 3 bases, with 9 bases lying between them. Germline lookup yields CDR1 SNHLY and CDR2 FYNNEI. This CDR3 comprises 14 residues. CDR3 protein: CASSEVRGDYGYTF. The CDR3 coding sequence is TGTGCCAGCAGTGAAGTTCGGGGAGACTATGGCTACACCTTC.

This CDR3 is CASSLGVLDLQETQYF. The CDR3 DNA is TGTGCCAGCAGCCTTGGAGTTCTCGACCTGCAAGAGACCCAGTACTTC. The rearrangement uses TRBV4-2 and TRBJ2-5; no clear D gene. CDR1 is LGHNA and CDR2 is YNFKEQ in the germline V gene. Trimming removed 4 bases from V and 2 bases from J, with 17 bases in between. This CDR3 contains 16 residues.

This chain connects TRBV18 to TRBJ1-1; D might be TRBD1 (5 bases). V gave up 3 bases and J gave up 0 bases, with 14 bases separating them. This CDR3 has 16 amino acids. Germline CDR1 KGHSH, CDR2 LQKENI. The CDR3 sequence: CASSPPDSRMNTEAFF. The CDR3 DNA is TGTGCCAGCTCACCCCCTGACAGTCGCATGAACACTGAAGCTTTCTTT.

V gene TRBV7-3 combines with J gene TRBJ2-2; tentatively, D is TRBD2 (6 bases). V was shortened by 0 bases and J by 6 bases, with 14 bases between the two germline ends. Germline V gene lookup returns CDR1 SGHTA and CDR2 FQGTGA. The CDR3 spans 16 residues. The CDR3 loop reads CASSLTGGDIPGELFF. The CDR3, as DNA: TGTGCCAGCAGCTTAACGGGCGGGGATATCCCCGGGGAGCTGTTTTTT.

This chain uses TRBV6-4 with TRBJ1-5; D is unclear. The CDR3 spans 15 residues. CDR1 MRHNA and CDR2 SNTAGT come from the germline V gene. V was trimmed by 4 bases and J by 2 bases, leaving 12 bases between them. CDR3 DNA sequence: TGTGCCAGCAGTGCGGACTATCGGGGCAATCAGCCCCAGCATTTT. It is translated as CASSADYRGNQPQHF.

The chain has TRBV9 and TRBJ2-5; 9 bases agree with TRBD1. This CDR3 contains 17 residues. The J segment lost 4 bases and the V segment lost 3 bases, leaving 13 bases of the junction unmatched. The germline V gene has CDR1 SGDLS and CDR2 YYNGEE. CDR3 loop: CASSEEGGQGYRETQYF. The CDR3 DNA sequence: TGTGCCAGCAGCGAGGAGGGAGGACAGGGGTATAGAGAGACCCAGTACTTC. The entire variable domain, with the rest obtained from reference TRBV9 and TRBJ2-5, is as follows: DSGVTQTPKHLITATGQRVTLRCSPRSGDLSVYWYQQSLDQGLQFLIQYYNGEERAKGNILERFSAQQFPDLHSELNLSSLELGDSALYFCASSEEGGQGYRETQYFGPGTRLLVL.

The chain links TRBV3-1 (or the pseudogene TRBV3-2) to TRBJ1-2; 9 nucleotides agree with TRBD1. Losses at the gene ends were 9 bases for V and 4 bases for J; bases not matched to a gene: 6. CDR1 and CDR2 from the germline V gene are LGHDT and YNNKEL (reference sequence). CDR3 size: 13 residues. Here the CDR3 reads CASTTGQGYGYTF. DNA of the CDR3: TGTGCCAGTACTACGGGACAGGGCTATGGCTACACCTTC.